Listed here is a single TCR beta chain. PCR was performed a second time for about 7 to 12 cycles using a sample-barcoded 5' primer and a J-beta primer mix. Each of the cDNA molecules was tagged by a template-switch adaptor with 12 random nucleotides. TCRdb recomputed calls from the 5' RACE reads with MiXCR, one row per CDR3 protein. The sample has around 650,000 distinct CDR3 sequences, 35% to 50% seen once; the top ten hold around 32%. This sample was included in a study of blood T cells in healthy people across ages. The CDR3 consists of 12 residues. Per the germline V gene, CDR1 is DFQATT and CDR2 is SNEGSKA (reference sequence). The V and J ends lost 5 bases and 1 base respectively, with 8 bases between them. Donors were systemically healthy Caucasian individuals from Russia aged roughly 6 to 100 years.

This sequence was found in a man at least 80 years old in good health. This chain connects TRBV20-1 to TRBJ2-5; D might be TRBD2 (5 bases). The material sequenced was blood. This CDR3 is CSAVSGQETQYF. The DNA of the CDR3 is TGCAGTGCTGTGAGCGGCCAAGAGACCCAGTACTTC.